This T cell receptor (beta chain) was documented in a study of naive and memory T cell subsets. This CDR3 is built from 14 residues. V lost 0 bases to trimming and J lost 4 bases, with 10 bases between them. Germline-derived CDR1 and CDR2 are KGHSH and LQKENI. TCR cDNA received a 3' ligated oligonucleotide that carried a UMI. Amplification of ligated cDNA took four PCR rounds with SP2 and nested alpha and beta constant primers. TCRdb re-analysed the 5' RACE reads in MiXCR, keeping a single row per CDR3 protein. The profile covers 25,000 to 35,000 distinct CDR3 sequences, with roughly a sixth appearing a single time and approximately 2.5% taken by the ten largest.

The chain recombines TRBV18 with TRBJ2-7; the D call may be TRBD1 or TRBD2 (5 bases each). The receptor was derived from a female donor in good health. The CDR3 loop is CASSPPGRRYEQYF. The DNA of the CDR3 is TGTGCCAGCTCACCACCGGGACGGCGTTACGAGCAGTACTTC.